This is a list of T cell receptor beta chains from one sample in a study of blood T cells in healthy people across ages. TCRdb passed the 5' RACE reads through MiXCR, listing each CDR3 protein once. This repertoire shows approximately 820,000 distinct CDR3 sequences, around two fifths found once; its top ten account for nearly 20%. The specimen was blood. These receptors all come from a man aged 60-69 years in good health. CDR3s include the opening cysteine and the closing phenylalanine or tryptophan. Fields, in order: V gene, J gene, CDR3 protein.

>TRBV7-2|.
CASSPSGAGLETQYF
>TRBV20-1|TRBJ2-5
CSASYMQETQYF
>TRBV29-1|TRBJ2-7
CSVDSGQGNSYEQYF
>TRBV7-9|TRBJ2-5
CASSSDSYQETQYF
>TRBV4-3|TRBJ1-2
CASSQDLPGIWGYTF
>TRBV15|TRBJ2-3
CVTKGEPDPTDTQYF
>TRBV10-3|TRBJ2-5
CAISELAEETQYF
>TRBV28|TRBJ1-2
CASSLSRGEAGGYTF
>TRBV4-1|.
CASSQDGTGGLEQYF
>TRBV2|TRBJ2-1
CASSSSGGSREQFF
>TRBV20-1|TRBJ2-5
CPGAIETQYF
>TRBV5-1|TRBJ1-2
CASSYDARSYGYTF
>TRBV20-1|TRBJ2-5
CSARSLDGSQETKYF
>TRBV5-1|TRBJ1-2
CASTTGGDLGGYTF
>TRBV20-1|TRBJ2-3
CSARTHRGTDTQYF
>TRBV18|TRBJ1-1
CASSPPGQKNTEAFF
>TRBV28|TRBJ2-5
CASRRGFTPETQYF
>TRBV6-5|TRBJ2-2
CASTPAGVTANTGELFF
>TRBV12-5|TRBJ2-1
CASGHGASGGAGEQFF
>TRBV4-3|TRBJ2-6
CASSQGASTSGANVLTF
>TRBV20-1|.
CSVREGARETQYF
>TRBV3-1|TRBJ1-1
CASSRGQGPTEAFF
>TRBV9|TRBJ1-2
CASSLTRTPPNYGYTF
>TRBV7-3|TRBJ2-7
CASSLDHGYEQYF
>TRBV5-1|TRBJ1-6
CASRDREGSPLHF
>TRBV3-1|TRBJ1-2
CASSQQPGPHWGYTF
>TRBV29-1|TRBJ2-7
CSVGPRPGTGDYEQYF
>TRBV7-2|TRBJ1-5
CASSLGTGWGSNQPQHF
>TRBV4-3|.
CASSQDRQAVSYNEQYF
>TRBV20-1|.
CSARAWGQGTHEQYF
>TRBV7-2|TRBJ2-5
CASSMTVQETQYF
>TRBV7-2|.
CASSIQGAPGSYNEQYF
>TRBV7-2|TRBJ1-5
CASSTVTGSNQPQHF
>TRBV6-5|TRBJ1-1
CASRTTGGPNTEAFF
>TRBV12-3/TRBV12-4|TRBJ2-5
CASSAVPWETQYF
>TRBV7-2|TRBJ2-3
CASSTRTGSLTDAQYF
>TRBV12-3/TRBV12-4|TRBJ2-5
CASSLAGAPGNEQYF
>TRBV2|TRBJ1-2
CASILEDRGGEGYTF
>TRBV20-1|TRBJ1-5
CSATTNPRPQHF
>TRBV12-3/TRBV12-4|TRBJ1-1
CASSLFEGHMSTEAFF
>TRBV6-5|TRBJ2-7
CASRPTGYYEQYF
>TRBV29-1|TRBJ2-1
CSVLGGPTQFF
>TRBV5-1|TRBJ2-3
CASSLGQITDTQYF
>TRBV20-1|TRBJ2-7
CSAYSPGTSSSYEQYF
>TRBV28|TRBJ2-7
CASRAGQAVEQYF
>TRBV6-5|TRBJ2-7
CASSYSDAGPYEQYF
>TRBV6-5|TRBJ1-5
CASSYSKDRRVAQHF
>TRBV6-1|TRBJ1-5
CASSRRQRPISDSNQPQHF
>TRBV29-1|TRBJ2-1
CSVEMGRVIVNEQFF
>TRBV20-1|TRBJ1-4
CSATPMGDAFTTNEKLFF
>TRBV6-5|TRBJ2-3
CASRLLRTDTQYF
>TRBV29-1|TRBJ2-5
CSVADGENEQYF
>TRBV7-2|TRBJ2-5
CASSLRLERSETQYF
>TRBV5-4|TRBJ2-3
CASSSTMRGPGDTQYF
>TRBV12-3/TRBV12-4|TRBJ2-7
CASSLVQYEQYF
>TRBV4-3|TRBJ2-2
CASSRETMGVYTGELFF
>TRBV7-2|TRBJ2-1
CASSADTNEQFF
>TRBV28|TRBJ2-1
CASKGEGTGRNEQFF